This T cell receptor (beta chain) originates from a study of T cell responses to AZD1222 COVID-19 vaccine. Findings of the study overall: Clonal diversity was possibly underestimated, and the donors were mostly white British, with more females.

Assay used: immunoSEQ multiplex PCR; TCRdb lists only in-frame clones, some missing. The sample shows 110,000 to 150,000 clones, more than 85% of them seen only once. V shed 3 bases and J shed 1 base, with 23 bases lying between them. The CDR3 has 19 amino acids. CDR1 LNHDA and CDR2 SQIVND come from the germline V gene (reference sequence). Concerning this clone: As yet, its antigen is unknown.

The material was peripheral blood, obtained on day 0 of AZD1222 vaccination. The clonotype comes from an adult in good health. The chain is built from TRBV19 and TRBJ2-3, with a weak D call TRBD1 (6 bases). This chain's CDR3 is CASSISPMDSFMGTDTQYF. The CDR3 nucleotides are TGTGCCAGTAGTATTTCCCCCATGGACAGCTTTATGGGCACAGATACGCAGTATTTT.